In this sample, the clone carrying this TCR beta chain turned up many times. Its antigen is not known. RNA and DNA were co-extracted from about 19-30 mg of unsorted bulk tissue. The sample originates from a study of tumor-infiltrating lymphocytes in primary liver carcinoma. Total RNA amounting to 500 ng was the source from which TCR beta cDNA was made with a constant-region primer. Three nested multiplex PCR rounds, a slightly modified ARM-PCR method, built the TCR beta libraries. The two initial PCR rounds, roughly 11 cycles each, used TRBV1-TRBV30 forward and C-beta reverse primers. TCRdb used MiXCR to reprocess the multiplex PCR reads, holding one entry per CDR3 protein. The sample shows some 110,000 distinct CDR3 sequences, 64% of them seen only once. The study, taken as a whole, reports: Roughly 7.5-25% of top clones, and no more, occurred in all five tumor regions.

The CDR3 has 13 residues. Trimming took 6 bases from V and 4 from J; bases not matched to a gene: 3. The sample was liver tumor tissue from sampling region 3. Subset in this sample: tumor region T3, left-lateral pole. This chain connects TRBV12-3 or TRBV12-4 to TRBJ2-1, with 7 bases that match TRBD1. This sequence originates from a woman aged 60-75 years with primary liver carcinoma and hepatitis B virus infection. DNA of the CDR3: TGTGCCAGCAGCTTACAGGGGTACAATGAGCAGTTCTTC. The encoded protein is CASSLQGYNEQFF.